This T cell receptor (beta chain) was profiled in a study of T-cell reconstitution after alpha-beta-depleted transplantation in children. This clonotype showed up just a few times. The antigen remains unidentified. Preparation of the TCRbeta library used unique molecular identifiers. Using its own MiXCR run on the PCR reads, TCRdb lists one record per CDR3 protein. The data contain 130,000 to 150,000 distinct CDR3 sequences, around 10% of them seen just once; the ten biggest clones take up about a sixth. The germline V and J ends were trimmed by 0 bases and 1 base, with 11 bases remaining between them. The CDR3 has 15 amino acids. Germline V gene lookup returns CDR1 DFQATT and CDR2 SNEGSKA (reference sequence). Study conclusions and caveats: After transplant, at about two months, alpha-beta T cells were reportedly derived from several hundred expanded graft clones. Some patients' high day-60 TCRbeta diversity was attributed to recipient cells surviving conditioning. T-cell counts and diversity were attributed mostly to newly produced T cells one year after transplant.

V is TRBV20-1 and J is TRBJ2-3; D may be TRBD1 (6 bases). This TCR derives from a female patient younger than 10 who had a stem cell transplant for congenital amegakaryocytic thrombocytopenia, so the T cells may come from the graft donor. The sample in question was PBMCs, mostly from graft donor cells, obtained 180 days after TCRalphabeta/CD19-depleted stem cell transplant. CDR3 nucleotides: TGCAGTGCTAGAGATCAGGGGAAGGGCACAGATACGCAGTATTTT. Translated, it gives CSARDQGKGTDTQYF.